The present entry profiles one TCR beta chain with its context. Germline assignment: CDR1 ENHRY and CDR2 SYGVKD. The V end lost 7 bases, the J end lost 3 bases, and 13 bases lay between the germline ends. This CDR3 has 13 amino acids. The data were taken from a study of T cell changes during pregnancy in multiple sclerosis. Some clones are missing from TCRdb's copy, which holds only in-frame ones; the method was immunoSEQ multiplex PCR. The sample contains about 100,000 clones, about 90% of which appear only once. The TCR originated in a female donor with multiple sclerosis, enrolled in a pregnancy study. The chain joins TRBV10-3 to TRBJ2-7; possible D gene TRBD2, 5 bases. Sequenced material: peripheral blood, taken after pregnancy. In nucleotides, the CDR3 is TGTGCCATCAAGGCCAGCGGTGACTACGAGCAGTACTTC. Encoded protein: CAIKASGDYEQYF.